The 19 T cell receptor beta chains given below trace back to one sample, sequenced in a study of OX40 agonist ivuxolimab in advanced cancers. The assay was immunoSEQ multiplex PCR, and TCRdb's table has in-frame clones only and misses some. The sample has roughly 75,000 clones; roughly nine tenths are singletons. The sample in question was CD4+ or CD8+ T cells sorted from blood, obtained in a trial of the OX40 agonist ivuxolimab. The receptors shown here come from an adult with an advanced solid tumor such as melanoma, head and neck, liver or kidney cancer.

The chain joins TRBV10-3 to TRBJ1-1, with TRBD1 identical over 7 bases. J gave up 1 base and V 3 bases, and 5 bases lay outside the gene matches. Germline V gene data show CDR1 as ENHRY and CDR2 as SYGVKD. The CDR3 contains 15 residues. CDR3 amino acids: CAISDSAGGNTEAFF. CDR3 sequence (DNA): TGTGCCATCAGTGATTCCGCAGGGGGGAACACTGAAGCTTTCTTT.

The genes are TRBV28 and TRBJ1-1; no reliable D call. This CDR3 is built from 16 residues. V lost 2 bases and J lost 0, with 13 bases in between. From germline, CDR1 is MDHEN and CDR2 SYDVKM. Here the CDR3 reads CASSLMIQILNTEAFF. DNA of the CDR3: TGTGCCAGCAGTTTAATGATCCAGATATTGAACACTGAAGCTTTCTTT.

Notes on this clone: Sequence at one end of the junction differs from germline and may be a read error. This rearrangement joins TRBV19 to TRBJ2-2; D gene ambiguous. Germline CDR1 LNHDA, CDR2 SQIVND (reference sequence). CDR3 length equals 14 residues. CDR3 coding DNA: TGTGCCAGTAGTATAGATCTGAACGCCGGGGAGCTGTTTTTT. Translating gives CASSIDLNAGELFF.

V and J are TRBV5-1 and TRBJ2-5; unclear D gene. The CDR3 loop spans 14 amino acids. Germline V gene data show CDR1 as SGHRS and CDR2 as YFSETQ. With 0 bases removed from V and 2 bases from J, the gap between germline ends came to 8 bases. DNA of the CDR3: TGCGCCAGCAGCTTGGAAGGCAGGCAAGAGACCCAGTACTTC. It is translated as CASSLEGRQETQYF.

J is TRBJ1-5 and V is TRBV30, with D perhaps matching TRBD1 (6 bases). Germline-derived CDR1 and CDR2 are GTSNPN and SVGIG (reference sequence). The ends were cut back, 2 bases at V and 6 bases at J, with 14 bases in the middle. The CDR3 consists of 14 residues. This chain's CDR3 is CAWSSLGGVQPQHF. CDR3 coding DNA: TGTGCCTGGAGTAGCCTAGGGGGGGTTCAGCCCCAGCATTTT.

This sequence joins TRBV27 and TRBJ2-1, with unresolved D. Between the trimmed V and J ends, which lost 2 bases and 10 bases, there was a span of 15 bases. The CDR3 covers 14 residues. From germline, CDR1 is MNHEY and CDR2 SMNVEV (reference sequence). DNA for the CDR3: TGTGCCAGCAGTTTAATAGCCGGCCAAAGAGAGCAGTTCTTC. Translation: CASSLIAGQREQFF.

The rearrangement uses TRBV9 and TRBJ2-2; 13 nucleotides agree with TRBD2. The J segment lost 0 bases and the V segment lost 4 bases, leaving 9 bases of the junction unmatched. CDR1 is SGDLS and CDR2 is YYNGEE in the germline V gene. There are 19 residues in the CDR3. The CDR3 loop is CASSPNLGLAGANTGELFF. The CDR3 coding sequence is TGTGCCAGCAGCCCAAACTTAGGACTAGCGGGAGCGAACACCGGGGAGCTGTTTTTT. Drawing the rest from reference TRBV9 and TRBJ2-2, the complete variable domain is DSGVTQTPKHLITATGQRVTLRCSPRSGDLSVYWYQQSLDQGLQFLIQYYNGEERAKGNILERFSAQQFPDLHSELNLSSLELGDSALYFCASSPNLGLAGANTGELFFGEGSRLTVL.

The chain has TRBV9 and TRBJ2-1; TRBD1 matches 9 bases. The ends lost 0 bases at V and 6 bases at J; junction bases unmatched: 7. Germline assignment: CDR1 SGDLS and CDR2 YYNGEE. The CDR3 has 16 residues. CDR3 sequence (DNA): TGTGCCAGCAGCGTAGAAGGGACAGGGCTTTTCAATGAGCAGTTCTTC. Translated, it gives CASSVEGTGLFNEQFF.

This clone has just a few counts. V usage is TRBV4-1 and J usage is TRBJ1-2; D possibly corresponds to TRBD1 (5 bases). This CDR3 is 12 amino acids long. Trimming pared 8 bases from V and 4 bases from J, leaving 11 bases between. Germline assignment: CDR1 MGHRA and CDR2 YSYEKL. CDR3 sequence reads: CASGGTSYGYTF. The CDR3 DNA follows: TGCGCCAGCGGGGGGACCTCCTATGGCTACACCTTC.

The chain employs TRBV2 and TRBJ2-2; D remains unclear. Deletions cut 8 bases from V and 1 base from J, with 8 bases between. The germline gives CDR1 SNHLY, CDR2 FYNNEI. The CDR3 has 13 amino acids. CDR3 in amino acids: CASLQRNTGELFF. In DNA, the CDR3 is TGTGCCAGCCTACAAAGGAACACCGGGGAGCTGTTTTTT. Full variable domain (remainder filled in from reference TRBV2 and TRBJ2-2): EPEVTQTPSHQVTQMGQEVILRCVPISNHLYFYWYRQILGQKVEFLVSFYNNEISEKSEIFDDQFSVERPDGSNFTLKIRSTKLEDSAMYFCASLQRNTGELFFGEGSRLTVL.

The chain uses TRBV5-1 and TRBJ2-3; D gene unclear. Per germline, CDR1 SGHRS and CDR2 YFSETQ. The CDR3 contains 15 residues. V dropped 8 bases and J dropped 0 bases, with 16 bases sitting between them. The CDR3 nucleotides are TGCGCCAGTCGTAAGACTGGTTCCAGCACAGATACGCAGTATTTT. This sequence encodes CASRKTGSSTDTQYF.

V gene TRBV19 combines with J gene TRBJ1-1; 10 bases match TRBD1. J gave up 4 bases and V 5 bases, and 13 bases lay outside the gene matches. The CDR3 spans 17 residues. The germline gives CDR1 LNHDA, CDR2 SQIVND (reference sequence). CDR3 in DNA: TGTGCCAGTAGTCCACACGACAGGGGGCATTGGAGCACTGAAGCTTTCTTT. It specifies CASSPHDRGHWSTEAFF.

A remark on this clone: At one of its ends the junction is not consistent with the germline gene, which may arise from a read error. The chain couples TRBV27 to TRBJ1-5, with D possibly matching TRBD1 (5 bases). Germline-derived CDR1 and CDR2 are MNHEY and SMNVEV (reference sequence). This CDR3 contains 13 residues. CDR3 amino acids: CANSFSGDQPQHF. The CDR3, as DNA: TGTGCCAACAGTTTTTCGGGGGATCAGCCCCAGCATTTT.

The chain uses TRBV18 and TRBJ2-7; 12 bases line up with TRBD2. CDR3 length: 15 amino acids. After removal of 3 bases from V and 5 bases from J, the junction contained 5 bases not matched to a gene. CDR1 is KGHSH, CDR2 LQKENI, per germline. CDR3 DNA: TGTGCCAGCTCACCGGAGACTAGCGGGAGCGACGAGCAGTACTTC. It is translated as CASSPETSGSDEQYF.

This chain's CDR3 is CASSLAGSGGLRELFF. CDR3 in DNA: TGTGCCAGCAGCTTAGCAGGGTCAGGGGGCCTCCGGGAGCTGTTTTTT. The chain employs TRBV7-8 and TRBJ2-2, with 8 nucleotides matching TRBD1. The CDR3 has 16 residues. Germline V gene lookup returns CDR1 SGHVS and CDR2 FQNEAQ. V dropped 0 bases and J dropped 9; count of bases not matched to a gene: 9.

This chain connects TRBV4-2 to TRBJ2-1, with D possibly called TRBD1 or TRBD2 (5 bases each). V was shortened by 0 bases and J by 4 bases, with 19 bases between the two germline ends. This CDR3 contains 18 residues. Germline lookup yields CDR1 LGHNA and CDR2 YNFKEQ. Written as DNA, the CDR3 is TGTGCCAGCAGCCAAGATGGGGTAGGGGACGGACAATACAATGAGCAGTTCTTC. The encoded protein is CASSQDGVGDGQYNEQFF.

This sequence joins TRBV7-8 and TRBJ2-1; D may match TRBD1 or TRBD2 (6 bases each). In germline, CDR1 is SGHVS, CDR2 FQNEAQ. CDR3 length: 13 residues. Trimming removed 7 bases from V and 4 bases from J, with 11 bases in between. This CDR3 is CASTGATYNEQFF. The CDR3 DNA sequence: TGTGCCAGCACGGGGGCCACTTACAATGAGCAGTTCTTC. Using reference TRBV7-8 and TRBJ2-1 for the parts outside the CDR3, the full variable domain is GAGVSQSPRYKVAKRGQDVALRCDPISGHVSLFWYQQALGQGPEFLTYFQNEAQLDKSGLPSDRFFAERPEGSVSTLKIQRTQQEDSAVYLCASTGATYNEQFFGPGTRLTVL.

V is TRBV19 and J is TRBJ2-1, with unresolved D. Trimming took 4 bases from V and 8 from J, leaving 15 bases between them. Germline V gene sequence: CDR1 LNHDA, CDR2 SQIVND (reference sequence). CDR3 length: 14 residues. The CDR3 DNA reads as TGTGCCAGTAGTAATAGTGGTTTTATGGATGAGCAGTTCTTC. Translation gives CASSNSGFMDEQFF.

The rearrangement joins TRBV19 to TRBJ1-1, with D possibly TRBD1 on 6 matching bases. Trimming stripped 5 bases from V and 3 bases from J, with 22 bases between. The CDR3 contains 17 residues. Per the germline V gene, CDR1 is LNHDA and CDR2 is SQIVND (reference sequence). CDR3 DNA: TGTGCCAGTAGTCTTTACCGGGACACCTTACAAGACACTGAAGCTTTCTTT. It yields the protein CASSLYRDTLQDTEAFF.